Listed below are T cell receptor beta chains from one sample, sequenced in a study of blood T cells in healthy people across ages. MiXCR, run by TCRdb on the 5' RACE reads, gives a single entry per CDR3 protein. Altogether approximately 690,000 distinct CDR3 sequences are present, roughly 58% being singletons, with the ten largest covering roughly 34%. Sequencing used blood. All receptors derive from a man aged 60 to 69 in good health. The CDR3 runs from the conserved cysteine through the conserved F or W. The order of the fields is V gene, J gene, CDR3 protein.

TRBV20-1	TRBJ1-1	CSADRDRYTEAFF
TRBV6-2/TRBV6-3	TRBJ2-7	CASSNGAGWGEQYF
TRBV2	TRBJ1-2	CASSEFRTNYGYTF
TRBV7-8	NA	CASSYQYEQYF
TRBV20-1	TRBJ1-2	CSARRTGSGQYGYTF
TRBV2	TRBJ2-3	CASSEVSDTQYF
TRBV7-8	NA	CAGRHTRDTRVNEQYF
TRBV7-6	TRBJ2-2	CASSLILGELFF
TRBV7-2	TRBJ2-6	CASGFRLSSGANVLTF
TRBV7-2	TRBJ1-2	CASSLVRISKDGYTF
TRBV6-5	TRBJ2-5	CASSARQGVGETQYF
TRBV7-8	TRBJ2-7	CASSLNFGGQYAYEQYF
TRBV5-1	TRBJ2-7	CASSLAPPGQGTYEQYF
TRBV6-2/TRBV6-3	TRBJ2-3	CASSKPNTDTQYF
TRBV7-2	TRBJ1-5	CASSQGGTQPQHF
TRBV28	TRBJ2-3	CASSLGTGVTDTQYF
TRBV20-1	TRBJ2-1	CSASRTALGNEQFF
TRBV2	TRBJ1-5	CASSEETGQNQPQHF
TRBV4-3	TRBJ2-7	CASSLQGTAGYEQYF
TRBV4-1	TRBJ1-1	CASSLQELLNTEAFF
TRBV27	TRBJ2-3	CASTRGDTQYF
TRBV20-1	TRBJ2-7	CSARDQGGPSGEQYF
TRBV11-3	TRBJ2-5	CASSLGQEGETQYF
TRBV5-1	TRBJ1-2	CASSLTQGFEGYTF
TRBV9	TRBJ1-1	CASSVVGAGKTEAFF
TRBV7-2	TRBJ2-5	CASSLLRETQYF
TRBV20-1	TRBJ1-2	CSARNRGLAGYTF
TRBV20-1	NA	CSATLAATYEQYF
TRBV4-3	TRBJ1-2	CASSRERDRFNYGYTF
TRBV29-1	TRBJ1-2	CSVGGDRGIGYTF
TRBV7-2	TRBJ2-3	CASSVVGFRDTQYF
TRBV27	TRBJ2-5	CASRQYGGETQYF
TRBV29-1	TRBJ1-2	CSVVGSSYYGYTF
TRBV28	TRBJ2-1	CASSLSGSHEQFF
TRBV29-1	TRBJ1-4	CSVEVHNERLFF
TRBV27	TRBJ2-5	CASSPGDRYQETQYF
TRBV20-1	TRBJ2-1	CSARDHWTREQFF
TRBV6-5	TRBJ1-2	CASSYKTGGVYGYTF
TRBV5-1	TRBJ2-3	CASSQGQRYSDTQYF
TRBV29-1	TRBJ1-6	CSLRKGPYNSPLHF